This TCR beta chain stems from a study of blood T cell repertoires in COVID-19. Germline CDR1 is SGHTA and CDR2 is FQGNSA. CDR3 size: 16 residues. With 2 bases clipped from V and 5 bases from J, the junction kept 9 bases outside the gene matches. This clone was seen more than once but under ten times. Assay: immunoSEQ multiplex PCR; the TCRdb copy retains only in-frame clones and omits some. The sample has about 59,000 clones; 81% are singletons. The chain recombines TRBV7-2 with TRBJ2-3; 8 bases agree with TRBD2. The clonotype originates from a woman aged 80 or over with active or convalescent COVID-19. The sample taken for sequencing was peripheral blood. The CDR3 loop is CASSLLIAAGGDTQYF. CDR3 coding DNA: TGTGCCAGCAGCTTACTAATAGCGGCGGGAGGAGATACGCAGTATTTT.